This T cell receptor (beta chain) was recovered during a study of shared clonotypes between healthy human individuals. Notes on this clone: Its target is not known.

Libraries were prepared by immunoSEQ multiplex PCR; TCRdb keeps only in-frame clonotypes and omits some of them. There are hundreds of thousands of clones in the sample; approximately 79% occur only once, and under 2% lies in the top ten. The CDR3 contains 16 residues. Germline V gives CDR1 MDHEN, CDR2 SYDVKM. Trimming pared 7 bases from V and 3 bases from J, leaving 18 bases between. Overall study results and limits: Generally, naive subsets (rather than memory subsets) showed larger estimated richness.

The sequence was obtained from a woman younger than 45 in good health. The chain links TRBV28 to TRBJ1-4; TRBD1 is a possible D gene (5 bases). The sequencing input was memory CD4+ T cells sorted from blood. Sample subset: CD45RA-negative fraction. The CDR3 reads CASTDVGVLPNEKLFF. For the CDR3, the DNA is TGTGCCAGCACCGACGTGGGGGTCCTTCCTAATGAAAAACTGTTTTTT.